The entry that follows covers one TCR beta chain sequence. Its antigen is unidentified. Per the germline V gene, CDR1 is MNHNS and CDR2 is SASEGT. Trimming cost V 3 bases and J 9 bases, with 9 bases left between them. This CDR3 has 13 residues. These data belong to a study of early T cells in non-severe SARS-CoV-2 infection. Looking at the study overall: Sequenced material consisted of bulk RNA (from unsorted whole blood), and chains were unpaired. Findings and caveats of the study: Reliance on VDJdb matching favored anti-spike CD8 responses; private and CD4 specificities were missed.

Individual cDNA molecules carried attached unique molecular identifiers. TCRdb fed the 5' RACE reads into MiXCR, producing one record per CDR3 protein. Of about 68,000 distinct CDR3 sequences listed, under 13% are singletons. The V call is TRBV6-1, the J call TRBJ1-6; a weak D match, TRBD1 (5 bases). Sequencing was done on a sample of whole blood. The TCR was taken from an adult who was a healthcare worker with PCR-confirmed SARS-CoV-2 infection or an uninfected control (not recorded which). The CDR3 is CASSDLQGSPLHF. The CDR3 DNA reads TGTGCCAGCAGTGATCTCCAGGGTTCACCCCTCCACTTT.